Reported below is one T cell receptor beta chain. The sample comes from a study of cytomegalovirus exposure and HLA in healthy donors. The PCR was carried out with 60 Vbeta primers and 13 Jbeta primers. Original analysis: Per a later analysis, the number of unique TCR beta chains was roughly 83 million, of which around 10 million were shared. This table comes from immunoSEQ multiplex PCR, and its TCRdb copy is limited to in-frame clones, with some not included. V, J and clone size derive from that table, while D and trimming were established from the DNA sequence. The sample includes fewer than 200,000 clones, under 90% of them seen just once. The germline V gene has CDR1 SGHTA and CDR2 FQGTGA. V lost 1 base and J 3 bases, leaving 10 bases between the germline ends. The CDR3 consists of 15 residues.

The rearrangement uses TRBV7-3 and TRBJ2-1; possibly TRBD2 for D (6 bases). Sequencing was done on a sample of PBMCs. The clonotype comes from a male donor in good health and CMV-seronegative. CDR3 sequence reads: CASSLKVGGYNEQFF. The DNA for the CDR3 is TGTGCCAGCAGCTTAAAGGTCGGGGGCTACAATGAGCAGTTCTTC.